The 17 T cell receptor beta chains in this list originate from one sample, sequenced in a study of T cell responses to AZD1222 COVID-19 vaccine. Some clones are missing from TCRdb's copy, which holds only in-frame ones; the method was immunoSEQ multiplex PCR. The sample lists about 97,000 clones; nearly 90% were seen once. Source: peripheral blood, taken on day 0 of AZD1222 vaccination. The source is an adult in good health.

CDR3 residues: CASSRMRGLENTIYF. The CDR3 nucleotides read TGTGCCAGCAGCCGGATGCGGGGACTGGAGAACACCATATATTTT. The chain uses TRBV11-2 and TRBJ1-3, with D possibly TRBD1 on 5 matching bases. V lost 5 bases, J lost 7 bases, and 18 bases lay in between. The CDR3 runs to 15 residues. Germline V gene lookup returns CDR1 SGHAT and CDR2 FQNNGV.

V usage is TRBV7-2 and J usage is TRBJ2-2; 9 bases fit TRBD1. V gave up 3 bases and J gave up 8 bases; unmatched junction bases: 13. This CDR3 has 17 amino acids. Germline CDR1 reads SGHTA; CDR2 reads FQGNSA. The CDR3 DNA follows: TGTGCCAGCAGCTTCGGGACAGGGAATGCCGTAAGGGGGGAGCTGTTTTTT. Translated: CASSFGTGNAVRGELFF.

J is TRBJ1-2 and V is TRBV5-1, with D unclear. From germline, CDR1 is SGHRS and CDR2 YFSETQ. V lost 0 bases to trimming and J lost 1 base, with 10 bases between them. The CDR3 loop spans 15 amino acids. The CDR3 region has the DNA TGCGCCAGCAGCTTGGGTCAGGCGGTTAACTATGGCTACACCTTC. Amino acids: CASSLGQAVNYGYTF.

The CDR3 DNA reads TGTGCCAGCAGCTTGTCGAGTGGGCCACTTAACTATGGCTACACCTTC. This codes for CASSLSSGPLNYGYTF. V and J are TRBV5-5 and TRBJ1-2; D remains unclear. The V gene lost 1 base and the J gene lost 1 base, with 14 bases spanning the gap. Germline assignment: CDR1 SGHKS and CDR2 YYEKEE (reference sequence). CDR3 length: 16 amino acids.

This chain links TRBV3-1 (or the pseudogene TRBV3-2) with TRBJ1-2; D not certain. In germline, CDR1 is LGHDT, CDR2 YNNKEL (reference sequence). The CDR3 covers 14 residues. V was pared by 1 base and J by 7 bases, with 13 bases between. The CDR3 reads CASSQGEGIFGYTF. The CDR3 bases are TGTGCCAGCAGCCAAGGGGAGGGAATCTTTGGCTACACCTTC.

The CDR3 protein is CATSRDLASDTQYF. CDR3 nucleotides: TGTGCCACCAGCAGAGATCTAGCTTCAGATACGCAGTATTTT. The rearrangement links TRBV15 to TRBJ2-3, with D perhaps TRBD2 (5 bases). The CDR3 is made up of 14 amino acids. V was trimmed by 0 bases and J by 4 bases, leaving 8 bases between them. From germline, CDR1 is LNHNV and CDR2 YYDKDF (reference sequence).

The chain carries TRBV30 and TRBJ1-2, with no clear D. The CDR3 length is 13 residues. V was cut by 5 bases and J by 2 bases, with 12 bases left in between. The germline V gene has CDR1 GTSNPN and CDR2 SVGIG (reference sequence). The chain's CDR3 is CAWEAESNYGYTF. The CDR3 region has the DNA TGTGCCTGGGAGGCAGAATCAAACTATGGCTACACCTTC.

The chain joins TRBV18 to TRBJ1-4; 10 positions match TRBD1. There are 14 residues in the CDR3. The germline V gene has CDR1 KGHSH and CDR2 LQKENI. Trimming at V came to 3 bases and at J to 8 bases, leaving 3 bases not matched to a gene. The CDR3 loop is CASSPGQGPEKLFF. DNA for the CDR3: TGTGCCAGCTCACCGGGACAGGGGCCCGAAAAACTGTTTTTT.

V and J are TRBV10-1 and TRBJ2-3, with TRBD2 identical over 14 bases. This CDR3 has 17 amino acids. Per germline, CDR1 WNHNN and CDR2 SYGVQD (reference sequence). The V segment lost 5 bases and the J segment 0 bases; nucleotides outside the gene matches: 4. The CDR3 DNA reads as TGCGCCAGCAGTCCGGGACTAGCGGGGGCTAGCACAGATACGCAGTATTTT. Translation: CASSPGLAGASTDTQYF.

The chain combines TRBV9 with TRBJ2-3, with D possibly TRBD2 on 6 matching bases. CDR3 size: 15 residues. Per germline, CDR1 SGDLS and CDR2 YYNGEE. V was shortened by 0 bases and J by 6 bases, with 14 bases between the two germline ends. The CDR3 loop is CASSVGVAERDTQYF. The CDR3 region has the DNA TGTGCCAGCAGCGTAGGAGTAGCGGAGAGGGATACGCAGTATTTT.

The chain employs TRBV11-2 and TRBJ2-7, with D uncertain. The CDR3 sequence is 16 residues long. The ends were cut back, 0 bases at V and 1 base at J, with 13 bases in the middle. CDR1 and CDR2 (germline): SGHAT, FQNNGV. The DNA for the CDR3 is TGTGCCAGCAGCTTAGAGGAAGGGTACGGTTCCTACGAGCAGTACTTC. It encodes CASSLEEGYGSYEQYF.

The J gene is TRBJ1-3, the V gene TRBV5-6, with a weak D call TRBD1 (5 bases). Deletions cut 2 bases from V and 0 bases from J, with 9 bases between. Looked up from germline, CDR1 is SGHDT and CDR2 is YYEEEE. This CDR3 is built from 15 residues. In DNA form, the CDR3 reads TGTGCCAGCAGCTTAGGGGTTTCCTCTGGAAACACCATATATTTT. Residues: CASSLGVSSGNTIYF. The variable domain in full, with the rest retrieved from reference TRBV5-6 and TRBJ1-3, is DAGVTQSPTHLIKTRGQQVTLRCSPKSGHDTVSWYQQALGQGPQFIFQYYEEEERQRGNFPDRFSGHQFPNYSSELNVNALLLGDSALYLCASSLGVSSGNTIYFGEGSWLTVV.

The V gene is TRBV29-1, the J gene TRBJ2-1; the D gene is possibly TRBD1 (5 bases). Germline-derived CDR1 and CDR2 are SQVTM and ANQGSEA. V was clipped by 7 bases and J by 10 bases, with 14 bases between them. This CDR3 has 11 residues. The CDR3 DNA sequence: TGCAGCGGGCAGGGCGCTCGGGAGCAGTTCTTC. This gives the protein CSGQGAREQFF.

The rearrangement uses TRBV4-3 and TRBJ2-7; D not resolved. V was trimmed by 3 bases and J by 3 bases, leaving 6 bases between them. The CDR3 consists of 12 residues. Germline V CDR1 and CDR2: LGHNA, YSLEER. This CDR3 reads CASSHPFYEQYF. As DNA, the CDR3 is TGCGCCAGCAGCCACCCTTTCTACGAGCAGTACTTC.

This clone was seen just once. The genes are TRBV3-1 (or the pseudogene TRBV3-2) and TRBJ1-5; D call uncertain. Trimming removed 1 base from V and 6 bases from J, with 4 bases in between. The CDR3 is 12 amino acids. Germline CDR1 LGHDT, CDR2 YNNKEL (reference sequence). In DNA, the CDR3 is TGTGCCAGCAGCCAAGTAGGTCAGCCCCAGCATTTT. Encoded protein: CASSQVGQPQHF.

The chain couples TRBV30 to TRBJ1-4; D gene unclear. Germline lookup yields CDR1 GTSNPN and CDR2 SVGIG (reference sequence). CDR3 length equals 15 residues. Trimming pared 3 bases from V and 2 bases from J, leaving 13 bases between. The CDR3 is CAWRGLGRTNEKLFF. The CDR3 DNA follows: TGTGCCTGGAGGGGATTAGGGAGGACTAATGAAAAACTGTTTTTT. Filled out from reference TRBV30 and TRBJ1-4, the complete variable domain reads SQTIHQWPATLVQPVGSPLSLECTVEGTSNPNLYWYRQAAGRGLQLLFYSVGIGQISSEVPQNLSASRPQDRQFILSSKKLLLSDSGFYLCAWRGLGRTNEKLFFGSGTQLSVL.

The rearrangement joins TRBV6-2 or TRBV6-3 to TRBJ2-5; no firm D call. The V and J ends lost 6 bases and 1 base respectively, with 3 bases between them. CDR3 size: 11 residues. Germline lookup yields CDR1 MNHEY and CDR2 SVGEGT. The CDR3 protein is CASSRQETQYF. The CDR3 DNA reads as TGTGCCAGCAGCCGCCAAGAGACCCAGTACTTC.